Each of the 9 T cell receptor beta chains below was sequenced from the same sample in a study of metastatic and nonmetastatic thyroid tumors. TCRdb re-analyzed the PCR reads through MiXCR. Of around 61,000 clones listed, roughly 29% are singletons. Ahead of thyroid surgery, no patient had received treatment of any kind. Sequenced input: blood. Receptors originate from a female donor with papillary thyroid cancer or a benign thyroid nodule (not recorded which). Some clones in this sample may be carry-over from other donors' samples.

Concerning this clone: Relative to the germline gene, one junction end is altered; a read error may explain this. CDR3 sequence reads: CASSGGAHLFYSYTF. The CDR3 DNA sequence: TGTGCCAGCAGCGGTGGGGCGCACCTCTTCTATAGCTACACCTTC. The J gene is TRBJ1-2, the V gene TRBV9, with D perhaps matching TRBD1 (5 bases). CDR1 is SGDLS and CDR2 is YYNGEE in the germline V gene. The CDR3 runs 15 residues.

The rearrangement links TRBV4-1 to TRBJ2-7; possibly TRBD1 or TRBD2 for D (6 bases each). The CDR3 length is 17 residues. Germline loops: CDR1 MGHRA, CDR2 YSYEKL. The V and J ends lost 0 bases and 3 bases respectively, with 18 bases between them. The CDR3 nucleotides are TGCGCCAGCAGCCAAGACATGGGGACTGGGGACAACTACGAGCAGTACTTC. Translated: CASSQDMGTGDNYEQYF.

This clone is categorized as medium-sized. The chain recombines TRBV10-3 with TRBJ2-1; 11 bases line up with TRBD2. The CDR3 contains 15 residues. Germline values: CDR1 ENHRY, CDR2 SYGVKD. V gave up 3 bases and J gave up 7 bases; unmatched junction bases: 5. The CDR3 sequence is CAISDIAGGNNEQFF. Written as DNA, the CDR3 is TGTGCCATCAGTGATATAGCGGGAGGGAATAATGAGCAGTTCTTC.

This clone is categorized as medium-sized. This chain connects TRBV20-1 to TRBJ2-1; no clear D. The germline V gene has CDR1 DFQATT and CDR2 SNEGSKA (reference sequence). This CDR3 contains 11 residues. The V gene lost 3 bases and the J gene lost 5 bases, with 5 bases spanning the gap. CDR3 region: CSASSDNEQFF. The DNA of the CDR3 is TGCAGTGCTAGCTCGGACAATGAGCAGTTCTTC.

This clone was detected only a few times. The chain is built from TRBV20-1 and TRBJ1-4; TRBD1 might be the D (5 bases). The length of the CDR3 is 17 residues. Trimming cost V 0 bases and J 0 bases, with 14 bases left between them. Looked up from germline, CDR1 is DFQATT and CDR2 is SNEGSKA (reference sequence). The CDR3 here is CSARDRTRQATNEKLFF. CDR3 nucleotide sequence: TGCAGTGCTAGAGATCGGACACGTCAGGCAACTAATGAAAAACTGTTTTTT.

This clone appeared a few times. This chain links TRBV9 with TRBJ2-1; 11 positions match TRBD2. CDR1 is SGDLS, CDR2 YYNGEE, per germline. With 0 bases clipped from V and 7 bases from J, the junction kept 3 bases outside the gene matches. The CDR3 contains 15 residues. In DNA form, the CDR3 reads TGTGCCAGCAGCGTAGTAGCGGGAGGGCCGAATGAGCAGTTCTTC. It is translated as CASSVVAGGPNEQFF.

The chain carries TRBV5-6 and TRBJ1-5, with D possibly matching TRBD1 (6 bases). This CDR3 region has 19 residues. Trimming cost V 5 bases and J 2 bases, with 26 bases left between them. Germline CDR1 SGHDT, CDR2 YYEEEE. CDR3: CASRPRTGFKVPGNQPQHF. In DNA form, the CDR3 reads TGTGCCAGCAGGCCCCGAACAGGGTTCAAAGTACCTGGCAATCAGCCCCAGCATTTT.

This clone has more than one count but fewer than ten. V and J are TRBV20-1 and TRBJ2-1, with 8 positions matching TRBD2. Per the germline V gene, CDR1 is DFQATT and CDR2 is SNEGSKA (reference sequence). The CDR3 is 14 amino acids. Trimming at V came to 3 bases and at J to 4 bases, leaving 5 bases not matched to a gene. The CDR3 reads CSARISGGYNEQFF. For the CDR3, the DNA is TGCAGTGCTAGGATCAGCGGGGGATACAATGAGCAGTTCTTC.

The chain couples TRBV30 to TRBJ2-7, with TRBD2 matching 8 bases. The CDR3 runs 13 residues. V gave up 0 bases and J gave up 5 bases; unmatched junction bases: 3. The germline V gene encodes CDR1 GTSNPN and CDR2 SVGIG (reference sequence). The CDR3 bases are TGTGCCTGGAGTGTCGGGGGGGTCGACGAGCAGTACTTC. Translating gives CAWSVGGVDEQYF. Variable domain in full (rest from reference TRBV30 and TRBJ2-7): SQTIHQWPATLVQPVGSPLSLECTVEGTSNPNLYWYRQAAGRGLQLLFYSVGIGQISSEVPQNLSASRPQDRQFILSSKKLLLSDSGFYLCAWSVGGVDEQYFGPGTRLTVT.